These T cell receptor beta chains were read from a single sample in a study of T cells in Graves' hyperthyroidism and ophthalmopathy. TCRdb analysed the multiplex PCR reads with MiXCR anew, one entry per CDR3 protein. In the table there are hundreds of thousands of distinct CDR3 sequences, around 14% of which are singletons. Sample: blood. Every receptor here comes from a woman between 18 and 29 years old with Graves' hyperthyroidism. CDR3s include the opening cysteine and the closing phenylalanine or tryptophan. Each record gives: V gene, CDR3 protein.

TRBV12-3/TRBV12-4	CASSPLAGVRDEQFF
TRBV5-1	CASSLGSPRGISYEQYF
TRBV6-9	CASRTWNEQFF
TRBV28	CASTSSGAIYNEQFF
TRBV20-1	CSADTSRRGEAFF
TRBV25-1	CASSEFRASSYNEQFF
TRBV7-8	CASSRGRAQETQYF
TRBV12-3/TRBV12-4	CASSLGLAGETQYF
TRBV2	CASRATGIGSPLHF
TRBV7-2	CASSLDMGSNYGYTF
TRBV4-1	CASSPAAFTDTQYF
TRBV4-3	CASSQDPTSGRVRQFF
TRBV7-9	CASSPVGAGELFF
TRBV28	CASSWGRRGTQYF
TRBV4-3	CASSLSGRAQEETQYF
TRBV18	CASSPYTDGYTF
TRBV9	CASSDPRGGAGYTF
TRBV5-6	CASSPGQGYRGYTF